Following are 32 T cell receptor beta chains from one sample sequenced in a study of a mutant IDH1 vaccine in newly diagnosed glioma. Data came from immunoSEQ multiplex PCR; TCRdb stores just in-frame clones and leaves some out. In the table there are about 63,000 clones, 83% of which are singletons. Time point here: baseline, week 1 (first vaccination visit). The treatment denotes: pre-vaccination baseline after standard-of-care therapy. The sample was peripheral blood mononuclear cells (PBMCs), taken from a glioma patient treated with radiotherapy, temozolomide or both. Receptor source: a woman between 18 and 29 years old with glioma. Some clones in this sample may be carry-over from other donors' samples.

This rearrangement joins TRBV7-2 to TRBJ2-3; D is ambiguous. V was cut by 1 base and J by 0 bases, with 14 bases left in between. The CDR3 covers 17 residues. Germline CDR1 is SGHTA and CDR2 is FQGNSA. The CDR3 loop reads CASSLDNLLRSTDTQYF. The CDR3 bases are TGTGCCAGCAGCTTAGATAACCTCCTTCGTAGCACAGATACGCAGTATTTT.

J is TRBJ2-5 and V is TRBV9, with TRBD1 identical over 7 bases. CDR1 is SGDLS and CDR2 is YYNGEE in the germline V gene. CDR3 length equals 16 residues. The ends lost 2 bases at V and 2 bases at J; junction bases unmatched: 9. The CDR3 coding sequence is TGTGCCAGCAGCGTCCAGGCCAGACAGGGACAAGAGACCCAGTACTTC. It specifies CASSVQARQGQETQYF.

This chain uses TRBV11-3 with TRBJ2-7; weak D call: TRBD2 (7 bases). Germline V gene data show CDR1 as SGHNT and CDR2 as YENEEA. Trimming removed 7 bases at V and 2 bases at J, with 18 bases between. The CDR3 spans 15 residues. CDR3 sequence (DNA): TGTGCCAGCACCCCCTCCGGGGGGCCCACCTACGAGCAGTACTTC. Protein product: CASTPSGGPTYEQYF.

The chain employs TRBV4-2 and TRBJ2-5; tentatively, D is TRBD2 (5 bases). V lost 1 base and J lost 3, with 15 bases in between. Looked up from germline, CDR1 is LGHNA and CDR2 is YNFKEQ. This CDR3 is 16 amino acids long. CDR3: CASSQAWLAVKETQYF. CDR3 in DNA: TGTGCCAGCAGCCAAGCCTGGCTAGCAGTGAAAGAGACCCAGTACTTC.

In the case of this clone: The junction departs from the called germline gene at one end, perhaps through a read error. The chain combines TRBV7-9 with TRBJ1-1; D is possibly TRBD1 (5 bases). Germline CDR1 and CDR2: SEHNR and FQNEAQ (reference sequence). The CDR3 is made up of 14 amino acids. The CDR3 DNA sequence: TGTGCCAGCAGCCAACTGGAGGGGAACGCTGAAGCTTTCTTT. It codes for CASSQLEGNAEAFF.

The chain employs TRBV5-4 and TRBJ2-7; 9 nucleotides agree with TRBD1. V lost 5 bases to trimming and J lost 8 bases; unmatched junction nucleotides: 5. The germline V gene has CDR1 SGHNT and CDR2 YYREEE (reference sequence). This CDR3 has 12 residues. For the CDR3, the DNA is TGTGCCAGCAGGGGACAGGGCTTCCAGCAGTACTTC. Protein product: CASRGQGFQQYF. Full variable domain (outside the CDR3, taken from reference TRBV5-4 and TRBJ2-7): ETGVTQSPTHLIKTRGQQVTLRCSSQSGHNTVSWYQQALGQGPQFIFQYYREEENGRGNFPPRFSGLQFPNYSSELNVNALELDDSALYLCASRGQGFQQYFGPGTRLTVT.

The chain carries TRBV5-6 and TRBJ2-7; possible D gene TRBD1, 6 bases. This CDR3 region has 14 residues. From germline, CDR1 is SGHDT and CDR2 YYEEEE. V lost 5 bases to trimming and J lost 1 base, with 13 bases between them. The CDR3 reads CASRRAGESYEQYF. The DNA for the CDR3 is TGTGCCAGCAGACGGGCAGGGGAATCCTACGAGCAGTACTTC.

The chain combines TRBV19 with TRBJ2-3, with a possible D match to TRBD2 (5 bases). This CDR3 has 12 residues. Trimming stripped 6 bases from V and 6 bases from J, with 10 bases between. Germline CDR1 LNHDA, CDR2 SQIVND (reference sequence). CDR3 sequence (DNA): TGTGCCAGTAGAACGCCGGGGGATACGCAGTATTTT. It specifies CASRTPGDTQYF.

The chain employs TRBV5-1 and TRBJ1-2, with 7 bases aligning to TRBD1. The V segment lost 0 bases and the J segment 3 bases; nucleotides outside the gene matches: 5. CDR3 length equals 15 residues. Germline V gene data show CDR1 as SGHRS and CDR2 as YFSETQ. CDR3 in DNA: TGCGCCAGCAGCTTGGTAACAGGGGTCGACTATGGCTACACCTTC. Translating gives CASSLVTGVDYGYTF. Supplemented by reference TRBV5-1 and TRBJ1-2, the full variable domain reads KAGVTQTPRYLIKTRGQQVTLSCSPISGHRSVSWYQQTPGQGLQFLFEYFSETQRNKGNFPGRFSGRQFSNSRSEMNVSTLELGDSALYLCASSLVTGVDYGYTFGSGTRLTVV.

The rearrangement joins TRBV11-2 to TRBJ2-7; 10 bases agree with TRBD2. CDR1 and CDR2 from the germline V gene are SGHAT and FQNNGV. The CDR3 sequence is 16 residues long. Germline trimming cut 4 bases from V and 9 bases from J; bases unmatched to any gene: 15. CDR3 nucleotide sequence: TGTGCCAGCAGCTCGTCACGGCTAGCGGGAGCCGGGGGGCAGTACTTC. This sequence encodes CASSSSRLAGAGGQYF.

This chain connects TRBV12-5 to TRBJ2-7, with D possibly TRBD1 on 5 matching bases. Germline V gene sequence: CDR1 LGHNT, CDR2 FRNRAP. V lost 0 bases and J 5 bases, leaving 17 bases between the germline ends. This CDR3 spans 16 amino acids. The CDR3 DNA reads TGTGCTAGTGGTTTGGTAACAGGACCCGTCACCCACGAGCAGTACTTC. It yields the protein CASGLVTGPVTHEQYF. Complete variable domain (other parts from reference TRBV12-5 and TRBJ2-7): DARVTQTPRHKVTEMGQEVTMRCQPILGHNTVFWYRQTMMQGLELLAYFRNRAPLDDSGMPKDRFSAEMPDATLATLKIQPSEPRDSAVYFCASGLVTGPVTHEQYFGPGTRLTVT.

The CDR3: CASSTILLDRNQPQHF. The CDR3 nucleotides read TGTGCCAGTAGTACCATCCTCCTTGATCGCAATCAGCCCCAGCATTTT. V is TRBV19 and J is TRBJ1-5; D is undetermined. The germline CDR1 and CDR2 sequences are LNHDA and SQIVND (reference sequence). V gave up 4 bases and J gave up 2 bases, with 15 bases separating them. This CDR3 region has 16 residues.

The chain uses TRBV10-3 and TRBJ2-7; TRBD1 aligns across 10 bases. There are 17 residues in the CDR3. Germline trimming cut 4 bases from V and 2 bases from J; bases unmatched to any gene: 11. The V gene's germline CDR1 is ENHRY and CDR2 SYGVKD. The CDR3 nucleotides read TGTGCCATCAGTGGTCGGCCGGGGACAGGGGTAGCCTACGAGCAGTACTTC. This gives the protein CAISGRPGTGVAYEQYF.

The rearrangement links TRBV6-1 to TRBJ2-7; unclear D gene. The length of the CDR3 is 13 residues. Looked up from germline, CDR1 is MNHNS and CDR2 is SASEGT. V lost 6 bases and J 6 bases, leaving 15 bases between the germline ends. CDR3 DNA: TGTGCCAGCAGCCCGTCGAGCTATGTCGAGCAGTACTTC. Translated: CASSPSSYVEQYF.

This clone was recorded once. The CDR3 is CSVWTLYEQYF. In DNA form, the CDR3 reads TGCAGCGTTTGGACACTCTACGAGCAGTACTTC. The rearrangement uses TRBV29-1 and TRBJ2-7, with D possibly TRBD1 on 5 matching bases. This CDR3 comprises 11 residues. V lost 5 bases and J 3 bases, leaving 8 bases between the germline ends. The germline V gene has CDR1 SQVTM and CDR2 ANQGSEA.

The V call is TRBV10-3, the J call TRBJ2-3, with a weak D call TRBD1 (6 bases). CDR1 and CDR2 (germline): ENHRY, SYGVKD. V was cut by 2 bases and J by 0 bases, with 12 bases left in between. The CDR3 spans 16 residues. CDR3 residues: CAISEAGQTSTDTQYF. In nucleotides, the CDR3 is TGTGCCATCAGTGAGGCCGGACAGACTAGCACAGATACGCAGTATTTT.

The rearrangement links TRBV5-5 to TRBJ2-7, with D hard to call. In germline, CDR1 is SGHKS, CDR2 YYEKEE (reference sequence). There are 12 residues in the CDR3. V was clipped by 0 bases and J by 3 bases, with 4 bases between them. CDR3 in amino acids: CASSLGVYEQYF. In DNA form, the CDR3 reads TGTGCCAGCAGCTTGGGAGTCTACGAGCAGTACTTC. The whole variable domain, filled in from reference TRBV5-5 and TRBJ2-7, reads DAGVTQSPTHLIKTRGQQVTLRCSPISGHKSVSWYQQVLGQGPQFIFQYYEKEERGRGNFPDRFSARQFPNYSSELNVNALLLGDSALYLCASSLGVYEQYFGPGTRLTVT.

The count of this clone is one. The CDR3 coding sequence is TGTGCCAGCAGCCCCGATCTGGACAGGAACACTGAAGCTTTCTTT. Its protein is CASSPDLDRNTEAFF. The rearrangement joins TRBV5-6 to TRBJ1-1, with D perhaps TRBD1 (6 bases). Trimming took 4 bases from V and 1 from J, leaving 14 bases between them. Germline CDR1 reads SGHDT; CDR2 reads YYEEEE. The CDR3 sequence is 15 residues long.

The chain recombines TRBV9 with TRBJ2-3; D is uncertain. In germline, CDR1 is SGDLS, CDR2 YYNGEE. V was clipped by 4 bases and J by 5 bases, with 11 bases between them. This CDR3 spans 13 amino acids. CDR3 coding DNA: TGTGCCAGCAGCTTCCGGGTTGGAGATACGCAGTATTTT. Amino acids: CASSFRVGDTQYF.

V and J are TRBV5-1 and TRBJ2-7; either TRBD1 or TRBD2 may fit D (6 bases each). Germline V gene data show CDR1 as SGHRS and CDR2 as YFSETQ. CDR3 length equals 15 residues. Trimming stripped 0 bases from V and 0 bases from J, with 10 bases between. In DNA, the CDR3 is TGCGCCAGCAGCTTGGACTCGGGGGCCTCCTACGAGCAGTACTTC. Protein sequence: CASSLDSGASYEQYF.

The chain uses TRBV4-3 and TRBJ2-1; D ambiguous. V lost 0 bases and J lost 0, with 6 bases in between. Germline CDR1 and CDR2: LGHNA and YSLEER. The CDR3 is 15 residues long. This CDR3 is CASSQDETSYNEQFF. In DNA, the CDR3 is TGCGCCAGCAGCCAAGATGAAACCTCCTACAATGAGCAGTTCTTC.

The J gene is TRBJ1-5, the V gene TRBV7-9; 7 bases align to TRBD1. Germline trimming cut 3 bases from V and 2 bases from J; bases unmatched to any gene: 10. The germline gives CDR1 SEHNR, CDR2 FQNEAQ (reference sequence). The CDR3 contains 17 residues. This CDR3 reads CASSFSTGLGRNQPQHF. CDR3 nucleotide sequence: TGTGCCAGCAGCTTCTCGACAGGGTTAGGACGCAATCAGCCCCAGCATTTT.

V and J are TRBV5-1 and TRBJ2-7; 8 positions match TRBD1. The V gene's germline CDR1 is SGHRS and CDR2 YFSETQ. V trimming: 2 bases; J trimming: 1 base; junction bases outside the gene matches: 8. This CDR3 has 16 residues. The CDR3 region is CASSFGGQASSYEQYF. The CDR3 DNA reads as TGCGCCAGCAGCTTTGGGGGACAGGCTTCATCCTACGAGCAGTACTTC.

The chain has TRBV19 and TRBJ1-1; D may be TRBD1 (6 bases). The V end was cut by 5 bases, the J end by 1 base, with 8 bases between. The CDR3 is 13 amino acids. The germline gives CDR1 LNHDA, CDR2 SQIVND (reference sequence). The DNA for the CDR3 is TGTGCCAGTAGTGCAGGGGCGAACACTGAAGCTTTCTTT. Encoded protein: CASSAGANTEAFF.

The chain joins TRBV7-3 to TRBJ1-5; D perhaps matches TRBD1 (5 bases). Germline CDR1 SGHTA, CDR2 FQGTGA. This CDR3 has 13 amino acids. Trimming removed 1 base at V and 5 bases at J, with 6 bases between. The chain's CDR3 is CASSLRGDQPQHF. DNA for the CDR3: TGTGCCAGCAGCTTAAGGGGGGATCAGCCCCAGCATTTT.

This clone occurred a few times. The chain links TRBV6-6 to TRBJ1-5, with D possibly TRBD1 on 6 matching bases. Germline V gene sequence: CDR1 MNHNY, CDR2 SVGAGI (reference sequence). This CDR3 has 15 residues. The V end was cut by 2 bases, the J end by 8 bases, with 16 bases between. CDR3 nucleotide sequence: TGTGCCAGCAGTTACCGGGCAGGGGATTGGGAGCCCCAGCATTTT. Its protein is CASSYRAGDWEPQHF.

This CDR3 is CASSQEGSGYGYTF. CDR3 DNA sequence: TGCGCCAGCAGCCAAGAGGGGTCCGGGTATGGCTACACCTTC. The chain uses TRBV4-1 and TRBJ1-2; no definite D call. V was clipped by 0 bases and J by 5 bases, with 10 bases between them. CDR3 size: 14 residues. CDR1 is MGHRA and CDR2 is YSYEKL in the germline V gene.

V usage is TRBV11-2 and J usage is TRBJ1-1, with no clear D. Germline V gene lookup returns CDR1 SGHAT and CDR2 FQNNGV. This CDR3 region has 15 residues. The V gene lost 1 base and the J gene lost 0 bases, with 9 bases spanning the gap. CDR3 DNA: TGTGCCAGCAGCTTAGTGAAGGTTTTGAACACTGAAGCTTTCTTT. It translates to CASSLVKVLNTEAFF. The complete variable domain, with remaining parts taken from reference TRBV11-2 and TRBJ1-1, reads EAGVAQSPRYKIIEKRQSVAFWCNPISGHATLYWYQQILGQGPKLLIQFQNNGVVDDSQLPKDRFSAERLKGVDSTLKIQPAKLEDSAVYLCASSLVKVLNTEAFFGQGTRLTVV.

This clone was picked up a small number of times. The chain joins TRBV29-1 to TRBJ1-1; D unclear. Germline CDR1 and CDR2: SQVTM and ANQGSEA. This CDR3 has 14 amino acids. V gave up 3 bases and J gave up 0 bases, with 11 bases separating them. The CDR3 protein is CSVDLGSMNTEAFF. Written as DNA, the CDR3 is TGCAGCGTTGACCTGGGAAGTATGAACACTGAAGCTTTCTTT.

V and J are TRBV6-6 and TRBJ2-1; no definite D call. V lost 1 base and J 0 bases, leaving 10 bases between the germline ends. CDR1 is MNHNY and CDR2 is SVGAGI in the germline V gene (reference sequence). The CDR3 is 16 residues long. CDR3 loop: CASSYFPASSYNEQFF. Here the CDR3 DNA reads TGTGCCAGCAGTTACTTTCCTGCGAGCTCCTACAATGAGCAGTTCTTC.

This clone was observed a handful of times. The CDR3 bases are TGTGCCAGTTGTGACAGCCGCAATCAGCCCCAGCATTTT. Translation: CASCDSRNQPQHF. The chain couples TRBV19 to TRBJ1-5; D perhaps matches TRBD1 (5 bases). The CDR3 runs to 13 residues. The ends were cut back, 8 bases at V and 2 bases at J, with 10 bases in the middle. Germline CDR1 LNHDA, CDR2 SQIVND (reference sequence). Full variable domain (outside the CDR3, taken from reference TRBV19 and TRBJ1-5): DGGITQSPKYLFRKEGQNVTLSCEQNLNHDAMYWYRQDPGQGLRLIYYSQIVNDFQKGDIAEGYSVSREKKESFPLTVTSAQKNPTAFYLCASCDSRNQPQHFGDGTRLSIL.

This clone was observed a single time. V gene TRBV27 combines with J gene TRBJ1-5, with D unclear. The V gene lost 6 bases and the J gene lost 5 bases, with 17 bases spanning the gap. CDR1 is MNHEY and CDR2 is SMNVEV in the germline V gene (reference sequence). The CDR3 totals 15 residues. The DNA for the CDR3 is TGTGCCAGCAGATCTGACCGCTATCTAGATCAGCCCCAGCATTTT. Translating gives CASRSDRYLDQPQHF.